Listed here are 14 T cell receptor beta chains from one sample, sequenced in a study of shared clonotypes between healthy human individuals (dated by TCRdb to 2020 to 2022). The method behind the library was the immunoSEQ multiplex PCR assay. As stored in TCRdb, this immuneACCESS dataset retains in-frame rearrangements with V and J assigned. A fraction of the clones does not appear; measured against another copy, unresolved V genes explain less than half of the discrepancy, and the remainder lacks a known reason. Within this sample are approximately 1.1 million clones, with about four fifths of them counted one time only. The ten largest clones capture around 0.47% of the sample. Sequences were obtained from memory CD4+ T cells from PBMCs. The sample's cell subset or site label, in plain terms: CD45RA-negative fraction. The receptor source for this set is a man aged 18 to 30 in good health. Some clones in this sample may be carry-over from other donors' samples.

A note on this clone: A read error may produce the germline difference seen at one junction end. This rearrangement joins TRBV6-5 to TRBJ1-2; a weak D match, TRBD1 (6 bases). This CDR3 has 14 amino acids. CDR1 and CDR2 (germline): MNHEY, SVGAGI. CDR3 loop: CASSYSVGGQGKVF. CDR3 bases: TGTGCCAGCAGTTATTCCGTTGGGGGCCAGGGAAAGGTCTTC.

This clone was seen once. The rearrangement links TRBV9 to TRBJ2-1; 9 bases match TRBD2. This CDR3 has 17 amino acids. V was clipped by 0 bases and J by 9 bases; unmatched bases: 13. Germline-derived CDR1 and CDR2 are SGDLS and YYNGEE. The DNA for the CDR3 is TGTGCCAGCAGCGTAGACCCCTCGGCGGGAGGGGGGACTGAGCAGTTCTTC. Translation: CASSVDPSAGGGTEQFF.

The chain links TRBV5-4 to TRBJ2-5; no reliable D call. CDR1 and CDR2 (germline): SGHNT, YYREEE (reference sequence). V was shortened by 3 bases and J by 10 bases, with 10 bases between the two germline ends. The CDR3 totals 11 residues. As DNA, the CDR3 is TGTGCCAGCAGCTCGGACCGCAACCAGTACTTC. It specifies CASSSDRNQYF.

This clone was found once. This chain joins TRBV19 and TRBJ1-2; D gene ambiguous. Germline-derived CDR1 and CDR2 are LNHDA and SQIVND (reference sequence). This CDR3 contains 14 residues. The V gene lost 5 bases and the J gene lost 5 bases, with 15 bases spanning the gap. In nucleotides, the CDR3 is TGTGCCAGTAGTGCAACCCGACAACTTTATGGCTACACCTTC. Translated: CASSATRQLYGYTF.

This CDR3 reads CASSLHWTGIETQYF. CDR3 in DNA: TGTGCCAGCAGCTTACACTGGACAGGCATAGAGACCCAGTACTTC. The chain combines TRBV11-1 with TRBJ2-5; 7 nucleotides match TRBD1. The CDR3 is 15 residues long. Germline CDR1 and CDR2: SGHAT and FQDESV (reference sequence). V was clipped by 2 bases and J by 4 bases; unmatched bases: 7.

This clone appeared many times. This specimen includes other DNA sequences encoding the same CDR3. This chain connects TRBV5-1 to TRBJ2-3; D is ambiguous. Germline V CDR1 and CDR2: SGHRS, YFSETQ. CDR3 length: 14 amino acids. The ends were cut back, 2 bases at V and 5 bases at J, with 12 bases in the middle. This chain's CDR3 is CASSLVGPGDTQYF. CDR3 bases: TGCGCCAGCAGCTTAGTCGGGCCCGGAGATACGCAGTATTTT.

This chain uses TRBV7-3 with TRBJ2-5, with D possibly being TRBD1 or TRBD2 (5 bases each). Germline CDR1 reads SGHTA; CDR2 reads FQGTGA. The CDR3 is 15 amino acids. The ends were cut back, 5 bases at V and 2 bases at J, with 15 bases in the middle. The CDR3: CASSPSGQGQETQYF. CDR3 coding DNA: TGTGCCAGCAGCCCCTCGGGGCAGGGTCAAGAGACCCAGTACTTC.

The V and J genes are TRBV5-1 and TRBJ2-5; perhaps D is TRBD1 or TRBD2 (5 bases each). The CDR3 covers 14 residues. V was shortened by 3 bases and J by 4 bases, with 13 bases between the two germline ends. Per the germline V gene, CDR1 is SGHRS and CDR2 is YFSETQ. The CDR3 loop is CASSSTWDRETQYF. The CDR3 DNA is TGCGCCAGCAGCTCGACATGGGACCGAGAGACCCAGTACTTC. Variable domain in full (rest from reference TRBV5-1 and TRBJ2-5): KAGVTQTPRYLIKTRGQQVTLSCSPISGHRSVSWYQQTPGQGLQFLFEYFSETQRNKGNFPGRFSGRQFSNSRSEMNVSTLELGDSALYLCASSSTWDRETQYFGPGTRLLVL.

This chain joins TRBV19 and TRBJ1-5, with D perhaps TRBD1 (6 bases). Per germline, CDR1 LNHDA and CDR2 SQIVND (reference sequence). V was pared by 10 bases and J by 0 bases, with 22 bases between. The CDR3 runs 17 residues. The CDR3, as DNA: TGTGCCAAAAACCCACGGGACACTTTGTATAGCAATCAGCCCCAGCATTTT. It encodes CAKNPRDTLYSNQPQHF.

V gene TRBV28 combines with J gene TRBJ2-7; possibly TRBD1 for D (8 bases). The germline CDR1 and CDR2 sequences are MDHEN and SYDVKM. CDR3 size: 15 residues. Trimming removed 5 bases from V and 9 bases from J, with 23 bases in between. CDR3 amino acids: CASSTGQGAGGRQYF. The CDR3 bases are TGTGCCAGCAGTACCGGACAGGGTGCGGGCGGGAGGCAGTACTTC.

The V call is TRBV28, the J call TRBJ2-1; no clear D gene. The V gene lost 3 bases and the J gene lost 9 bases, with 9 bases spanning the gap. The germline V gene has CDR1 MDHEN and CDR2 SYDVKM. The CDR3 totals 12 residues. CDR3 coding DNA: TGTGCCAGCAGTTTGCCCCTCAGTGAGCAGTTCTTC. Encoded protein: CASSLPLSEQFF.

Points on this clone: Additional DNA sequences in this sample encode the identical CDR3. CDR3 bases: TGTGCCAGCAGCCCCGGACAGGGGGAGACCCAGTACTTC. This gives the protein CASSPGQGETQYF. The gene calls are TRBV7-9 and TRBJ2-5, with 9 bases identical to TRBD1. V gave up 5 bases and J gave up 5 bases; unmatched junction bases: 3. Germline loops: CDR1 SEHNR, CDR2 FQNEAQ (reference sequence). The CDR3 spans 13 residues.

The chain employs TRBV29-1 and TRBJ2-3; D tentatively reads TRBD1 or TRBD2 (5 bases each). V was pared by 7 bases and J by 5 bases, with 13 bases between. CDR1 and CDR2 (germline): SQVTM, ANQGSEA. The CDR3 totals 12 residues. The CDR3 here is CSGYHGGDTQYF. In nucleotides, the CDR3 is TGCAGCGGCTATCATGGGGGAGATACGCAGTATTTT.

On this clone: This sample includes further DNA sequences coding for the same CDR3. The chain links TRBV9 to TRBJ2-3; tentatively, D is TRBD1 (6 bases). Trimming took off 3 bases at V and 1 base at J, with 9 bases between the two ends. Germline V gene sequence: CDR1 SGDLS, CDR2 YYNGEE. This CDR3 contains 14 residues. The CDR3 is CASSARQGTDTQYF. The CDR3 DNA reads as TGTGCCAGCAGCGCTCGACAGGGCACAGATACGCAGTATTTT. Complete variable domain (other parts from reference TRBV9 and TRBJ2-3): DSGVTQTPKHLITATGQRVTLRCSPRSGDLSVYWYQQSLDQGLQFLIQYYNGEERAKGNILERFSAQQFPDLHSELNLSSLELGDSALYFCASSARQGTDTQYFGPGTRLTVL.